A selection of T cell receptor beta chains follows, all from one sample in a study of shared clonotypes between healthy human individuals. TCRdb's copy holds only in-frame clones and misses some; the assay was immunoSEQ multiplex PCR. Of some 2,100,000 clones in the sample, 85% to 95% were seen once. The material sequenced was naive CD8+ T cells from PBMCs. Every receptor here comes from a man aged 18 to 30 in good health. Some clones in this sample may be carry-over from other donors' samples. CDR3s include the opening cysteine and the closing phenylalanine or tryptophan. The order of the fields is J gene, V gene, clone size, D gene, CDR3 DNA, CDR3 protein. A D gene is named only where the DNA matches it firmly. Expanded clones get a size class; other rows say once, few or many, or leave the size out.

>TRBJ1-1|TRBV28|.|.
TGTGCCAGCAGCACCAACAGGAGGGGAAACACTGAAGCTTTCTTT
CASSTNRRGNTEAFF
>TRBJ2-7|TRBV4-1|once|.
TGCGCCAGCAGCCAAGATTTGGGGGAGGGGGTATCGCCCTACGAGCAGTACTTC
CASSQDLGEGVSPYEQYF
>TRBJ1-5|TRBV6-5|.|TRBD1
TGTGCCAGCAGCCCGGGACAGGGATCTCAGCCCCAGCATTTT
CASSPGQGSQPQHF
>TRBJ1-3|TRBV27|.|.
TGTGCCAGCAGTAGGAGCAGAACCTCTGGAAACACCATATATTTT
CASSRSRTSGNTIYF
>TRBJ2-2|TRBV5-4|.|TRBD2
TGTGCCAGCAGCCTTAAGCGGGAGCTAGGCGGGGAGCTGTTTTTT
CASSLKRELGGELFF
>TRBJ2-1|TRBV5-1|.|TRBD1
TGCGCCAGCAGCGACGGACAGGGGGCAGGCAATGAGCAGTTCTTC
CASSDGQGAGNEQFF
>TRBJ2-5|TRBV27|.|.
TGTGCCAGCAGTCCCCGTGCTGGGTTTCTGGAGACCCAGTACTTC
CASSPRAGFLETQYF
>TRBJ2-2|TRBV27|few|.
TGTGCCAGCAGTCGAGGGGCGAACACCGGGGAGCTGTTTTTT
CASSRGANTGELFF
>TRBJ1-3|TRBV4-3|.|.
TGCGCCAGCAGCCGGGCGGACTCTGGAAACACCATATATTTT
CASSRADSGNTIYF
>TRBJ2-2|TRBV27|.|.
TGTGCCAGCAGTTCTACAAGAAAGCACACCGGGGAGCTGTTTTTT
CASSSTRKHTGELFF
>TRBJ2-1|TRBV7-3|.|TRBD2
TGTGCCAGCAGCAAAGGCCTAGCGGGAGGTTACAATGAGCAGTTCTTC
CASSKGLAGGYNEQFF
>TRBJ1-1|TRBV20-1|.|.
TGCAGCACCGGCCCCCAGGGCGCTTTCTTT
CSTGPQGAFF
>TRBJ2-5|TRBV12-5|.|TRBD2
TGTGCTAGTGGTTTGGGGCGGGAGGATCAAGAGACCCAGTACTTC
CASGLGREDQETQYF
>TRBJ2-1|TRBV27|.|TRBD1
TGTGCCAGCACCAACCTAGGACAGGGGGCGTTGAAGTTCTTC
CASTNLGQGALKFF
>TRBJ1-2|TRBV6-5|.|.
TGTGCCAGCAGTTACTCACGGCCAGACAACTATGGCTACACCTTC
CASSYSRPDNYGYTF
>TRBJ2-1|TRBV7-9|.|TRBD2
TGTGCCAGCAGCTCTTCTTTGCGCGGGAGGTCCTACAATGAGCAGTTCTTC
CASSSSLRGRSYNEQFF